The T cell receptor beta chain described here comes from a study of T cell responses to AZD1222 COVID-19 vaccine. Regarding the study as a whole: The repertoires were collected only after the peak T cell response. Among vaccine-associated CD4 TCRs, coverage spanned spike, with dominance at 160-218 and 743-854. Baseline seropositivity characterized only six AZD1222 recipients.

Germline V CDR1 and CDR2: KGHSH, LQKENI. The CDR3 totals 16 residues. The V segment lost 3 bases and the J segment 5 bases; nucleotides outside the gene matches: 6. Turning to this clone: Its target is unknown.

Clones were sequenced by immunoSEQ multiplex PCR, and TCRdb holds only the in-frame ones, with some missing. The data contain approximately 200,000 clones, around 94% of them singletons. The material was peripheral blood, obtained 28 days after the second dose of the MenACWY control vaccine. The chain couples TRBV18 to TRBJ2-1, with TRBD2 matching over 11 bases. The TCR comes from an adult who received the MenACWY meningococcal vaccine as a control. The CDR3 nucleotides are TGTGCCAGCTCACCGCCCGGGACTAGCGGCAACAATGAGCAGTTCTTC. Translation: CASSPPGTSGNNEQFF. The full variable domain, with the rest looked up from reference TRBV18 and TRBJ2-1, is NAGVMQNPRHLVRRRGQEARLRCSPMKGHSHVYWYRQLPEEGLKFMVYLQKENIIDESGMPKERFSAEFPKEGPSILRIQQVVRGDSAAYFCASSPPGTSGNNEQFFGPGTRLTVL.